Detailed here is one TCR beta chain. Its specificity is unknown. The same CDR3 also results from other DNA sequences found in this sample. Clones were read by immunoSEQ multiplex PCR, and TCRdb kept only the in-frame ones, dropping some. The sample carries about 90,000 clones, around 88% recorded once. Baseline was the first blood sampling point, followed by cycle 4 day 1 and cycle 7 day 1. The data were obtained in a study of OX40 agonist ivuxolimab in advanced cancers. Across the whole study: Ivuxolimab, which is an agonistic anti-OX40 (CD134) antibody, was administered to the patients. Study observations and caveats: With doses of 0.1-3.0 mg/kg, partial responders showed among the lowest clonal expansion.

Germline CDR1 reads LNHNV; CDR2 reads YYDKDF (reference sequence). CDR3 size: 13 residues. Trimming took off 1 base at V and 2 bases at J, with 5 bases between the two ends. The chain carries TRBV15 and TRBJ2-5; unclear D gene. This material consisted of CD4+ or CD8+ T cells sorted from blood, taken in a trial of the OX40 agonist ivuxolimab. This TCR was recovered from an adult with an advanced solid tumor such as melanoma, head and neck, liver or kidney cancer. The CDR3 region is CATSRVGQETQYF. The CDR3 coding sequence is TGTGCCACCAGCAGAGTCGGGCAAGAGACCCAGTACTTC. The entire variable domain, with the rest obtained from reference TRBV15 and TRBJ2-5, is as follows: DAMVIQNPRYQVTQFGKPVTLSCSQTLNHNVMYWYQQKSSQAPKLLFHYYDKDFNNEADTPDNFQSRRPNTSFCFLDIRSPGLGDTAMYLCATSRVGQETQYFGPGTRLLVL.